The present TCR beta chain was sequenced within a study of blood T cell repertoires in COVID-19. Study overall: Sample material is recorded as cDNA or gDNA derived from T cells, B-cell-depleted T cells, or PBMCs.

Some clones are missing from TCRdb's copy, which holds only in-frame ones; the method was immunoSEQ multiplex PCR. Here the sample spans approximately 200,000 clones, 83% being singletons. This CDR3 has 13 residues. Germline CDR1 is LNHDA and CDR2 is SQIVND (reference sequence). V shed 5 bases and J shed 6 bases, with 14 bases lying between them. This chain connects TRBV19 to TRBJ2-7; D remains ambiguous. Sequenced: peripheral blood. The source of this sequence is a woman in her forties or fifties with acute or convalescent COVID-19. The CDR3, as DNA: TGTGCCAGTAGTGAAAACCCACGGAGCGAGCAGTACTTC. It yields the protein CASSENPRSEQYF. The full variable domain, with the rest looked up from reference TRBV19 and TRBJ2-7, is DGGITQSPKYLFRKEGQNVTLSCEQNLNHDAMYWYRQDPGQGLRLIYYSQIVNDFQKGDIAEGYSVSREKKESFPLTVTSAQKNPTAFYLCASSENPRSEQYFGPGTRLTVT.